The 13 T cell receptor beta chains given below trace back to one sample, sequenced in a study of blood T cell repertoires in COVID-19. Assay: immunoSEQ multiplex PCR; the TCRdb copy retains only in-frame clones and omits some. The data show some 170,000 clones, with 65% to 85% seen just once and around 6.7% held by the top ten. Specimen: peripheral blood. The receptors stem from a woman aged 40 to 49 with COVID-19, enrolled during active disease.

V gene TRBV18 combines with J gene TRBJ2-5; TRBD2 matches at 7 bases. Per the germline V gene, CDR1 is KGHSH and CDR2 is LQKENI. Unmatched junction bases numbered 3, after V lost 6 bases and J lost 2 bases. This CDR3 spans 13 amino acids. Here the CDR3 reads CASSTSRQETQYF. Here the CDR3 DNA reads TGTGCCAGCTCGACTAGCAGACAAGAGACCCAGTACTTC.

The J gene is TRBJ2-5, the V gene TRBV29-1; D gene ambiguous. CDR3 length equals 13 residues. V was clipped by 1 base and J by 6 bases, with 12 bases between them. Germline loops: CDR1 SQVTM, CDR2 ANQGSEA. The CDR3 region has the DNA TGCAGCGTTGAAGCCCAGTCTTTTAAGACCCAGTACTTC. This sequence encodes CSVEAQSFKTQYF. Using reference TRBV29-1 and TRBJ2-5 for the parts outside the CDR3, the full variable domain is SAVISQKPSRDICQRGTSLTIQCQVDSQVTMMFWYRQQPGQSLTLIATANQGSEATYESGFVIDKFPISRPNLTFSTLTVSNMSPEDSSIYLCSVEAQSFKTQYFGPGTRLLVL.

The V and J genes are TRBV6-2 or TRBV6-3 and TRBJ2-7, with 11 bases that match TRBD2. This CDR3 is built from 15 residues. Germline V lookup: CDR1 MNHEY, CDR2 SVGEGT. V dropped 6 bases and J dropped 3; count of bases not matched to a gene: 7. The CDR3 DNA is TGTGCCAGCAGCCCCCGACTAGCGGGAAGCTACGAGCAGTACTTC. Its translation: CASSPRLAGSYEQYF.

The J gene is TRBJ1-2, the V gene TRBV28; weak D call: TRBD1 (5 bases). The length of the CDR3 is 14 residues. Between the trimmed V and J ends, which lost 10 bases and 0 bases, there was a span of 15 bases. CDR1 MDHEN and CDR2 SYDVKM come from the germline V gene. The CDR3 nucleotides read TGTGCCACCCCATGGGGGGGGTCTAACTATGGCTACACCTTC. This encodes CATPWGGSNYGYTF.

The V call is TRBV19, the J call TRBJ1-1; tentative D call: TRBD1 (5 bases). The V end was cut by 7 bases, the J end by 4 bases, with 16 bases between. Germline CDR1 and CDR2: LNHDA and SQIVND (reference sequence). The CDR3 has 14 amino acids. The DNA for the CDR3 is TGTGCCAGTACCACGTATGCGGGGCCCACTGAAGCTTTCTTT. This sequence encodes CASTTYAGPTEAFF.

V gene TRBV7-9 combines with J gene TRBJ2-7; 13 nucleotides line up with TRBD2. Germline V gives CDR1 SEHNR, CDR2 FQNEAQ (reference sequence). The CDR3 has 15 amino acids. V was pared by 6 bases and J by 7 bases, with 9 bases of the junction left unmatched. The CDR3 is CASSSPGTSGKEQYF. Written as DNA, the CDR3 is TGTGCCAGCAGTTCACCCGGGACTAGCGGGAAGGAGCAGTACTTC.

CDR3 sequence (DNA): TGTGCCAGCAGTTTAGCCGTGGAGGGCTACACCTTC. This translates into CASSLAVEGYTF. The chain links TRBV12-3 or TRBV12-4 to TRBJ1-2; D is ambiguous. With 0 bases removed from V and 8 bases from J, the gap between germline ends came to 7 bases. The CDR3 contains 12 residues.

In nucleotides, the CDR3 is TGTGCCAGCATGGCGGCGGGAGAGTATTTCGCAGATACGCAGTATTTT. This gives the protein CASMAAGEYFADTQYF. V usage is TRBV28 and J usage is TRBJ2-3, with 7 bases matching TRBD2. This CDR3 spans 16 amino acids. Germline V lookup: CDR1 MDHEN, CDR2 SYDVKM. Trimming removed 7 bases from V and 4 bases from J; junction bases left unmatched: 14.

V and J are TRBV14 and TRBJ2-1, with 12 nucleotides matching TRBD2. The CDR3 sequence is 18 residues long. Germline V lookup: CDR1 SGHDN, CDR2 FVKESK. J was trimmed by 7 bases and V by 0 bases; bases with no gene match: 10. The chain's CDR3 is CASSQDWRLAGGYNEQFF. The DNA for the CDR3 is TGTGCCAGCAGCCAAGATTGGAGGCTAGCGGGAGGGTATAATGAGCAGTTCTTC. Looking up the rest from reference TRBV14 and TRBJ2-1 gives the full variable domain: EAGVTQFPSHSVIEKGQTVTLRCDPISGHDNLYWYRRVMGKEIKFLLHFVKESKQDESGMPNNRFLAERTGGTYSTLKVQPAELEDSGVYFCASSQDWRLAGGYNEQFFGPGTRLTVL.

The genes are TRBV5-6 and TRBJ1-5; D is undetermined. The germline CDR1 and CDR2 sequences are SGHDT and YYEEEE. This CDR3 has 14 residues. The V gene lost 2 bases and the J gene lost 2 bases, with 8 bases spanning the gap. The CDR3 here is CASSFRAGNQPQHF. The CDR3 nucleotides are TGTGCCAGCAGCTTTCGCGCCGGCAATCAGCCCCAGCATTTT.

This clone appeared a few times. The chain uses TRBV28 and TRBJ1-4; 10 nucleotides agree with TRBD1. Germline V gene data show CDR1 as MDHEN and CDR2 as SYDVKM. The trim removed 5 bases at V and 7 bases at J, leaving 10 bases unmatched. The CDR3 runs to 16 residues. CDR3 region: CASSPPGQGLGEKLFF. The DNA of the CDR3 is TGTGCCAGCAGTCCACCGGGACAGGGGCTAGGTGAAAAACTGTTTTTT.

V is TRBV14 and J is TRBJ1-4; TRBD1 agrees at 7 bases. The CDR3 extends over 14 amino acids. Germline CDR1 and CDR2: SGHDN and FVKESK. V lost 4 bases and J lost 10; bases outside the gene matches: 9. The CDR3 loop is CASSPDRAGGKLFF. CDR3 bases: TGTGCCAGCAGCCCCGACAGGGCAGGGGGAAAACTGTTTTTT.

The chain uses TRBV19 and TRBJ1-5; perhaps TRBD1 as D (5 bases). V dropped 9 bases and J dropped 6 bases, with 21 bases sitting between them. CDR1 is LNHDA and CDR2 is SQIVND in the germline V gene (reference sequence). The CDR3 is 15 amino acids. The CDR3 region is CASSVPGGTGQPQHF. Written as DNA, the CDR3 is TGTGCCAGCAGTGTCCCGGGGGGGACCGGTCAGCCCCAGCATTTT.